What follows are 16 T cell receptor beta chains derived from one specimen sequenced in a study of cytomegalovirus exposure and HLA in healthy donors (dated by TCRdb to about 2017). Receptors were amplified or captured by the immunoSEQ multiplex PCR assay. The multiplex PCR relied on a mix of 60 forward primers for TCR Vbeta segments and 13 reverse primers for TCR Jbeta segments. The clones in this table, taken by TCRdb from immuneACCESS, are in-frame only. Not every clone is retained; where verified, under half of the shortfall comes from an unresolved V gene, and the cause of the rest is unknown. For this sample there are roughly 99,000 clones; over 70% appear just once. The ten largest clones add up to approximately 2.2% of the sample. The material sequenced was PBMCs. These receptors were obtained from a man younger than 45 in good health and CMV-seronegative.

The rearrangement joins TRBV6-5 to TRBJ1-5, with TRBD1 identical over 8 bases. The V segment lost 7 bases and the J segment 7 bases; nucleotides outside the gene matches: 9. From germline, CDR1 is MNHEY and CDR2 SVGAGI. There are 14 residues in the CDR3. For the CDR3, the DNA is TGTGCCAGCAAAGCTAGGGGGACAGGACAGCCCCAGCATTTT. Translation gives CASKARGTGQPQHF.

The CDR3 nucleotides are TGCGCCAGCAGTTCGGGGCCGGGACTAGCATCCGGGGAGCTGTTTTTT. Amino acid sequence: CASSSGPGLASGELFF. This chain uses TRBV10-1 with TRBJ2-2, with 9 bases that match TRBD2. V gave up 5 bases and J gave up 6 bases; unmatched junction bases: 10. The CDR3 has 16 residues. CDR1 and CDR2 from the germline V gene are WNHNN and SYGVQD (reference sequence).

The rearrangement joins TRBV12-5 to TRBJ2-2, with a tentative D call TRBD2 (6 bases). The CDR3 is 16 residues long. Deletions cut 5 bases from V and 0 bases from J, with 13 bases between. CDR1 and CDR2 (germline): LGHNT, FRNRAP. The CDR3 loop reads CASGMSSGPNTGELFF. DNA of the CDR3: TGTGCTAGTGGTATGTCCAGCGGGCCGAACACCGGGGAGCTGTTTTTT.

V and J are TRBV4-2 and TRBJ1-5, with 7 nucleotides matching TRBD1. V was clipped by 0 bases and J by 7 bases; unmatched bases: 6. This CDR3 has 15 residues. Per germline, CDR1 LGHNA and CDR2 YNFKEQ. The CDR3 DNA reads as TGTGCCAGCAGCCAAGAGAGGGGGCTCGGGCAGCCCCAGCATTTT. It specifies CASSQERGLGQPQHF.

The chain links TRBV15 to TRBJ1-1; no clear D. The CDR3 is 12 residues long. Per the germline V gene, CDR1 is LNHNV and CDR2 is YYDKDF (reference sequence). Trimming shortened V by 1 base and J by 9 bases, and 9 bases separated the two germline ends. CDR3 DNA: TGTGCCACCAGCAGAGTCGAGGGTCAAGCTTTCTTT. Encoded protein: CATSRVEGQAFF.

The V call is TRBV6-1, the J call TRBJ1-4, with D possibly matching TRBD1 (5 bases). The CDR3 runs 15 residues. CDR1 MNHNS and CDR2 SASEGT come from the germline V gene. Trimming pared 0 bases from V and 3 bases from J, leaving 8 bases between. The CDR3 protein is CASSEARGANEKLFF. In DNA form, the CDR3 reads TGTGCCAGCAGTGAAGCACGGGGGGCTAATGAAAAACTGTTTTTT.

The V gene is TRBV28, the J gene TRBJ2-3; tentatively, D is TRBD2 (6 bases). Trimming cost V 4 bases and J 3 bases, with 17 bases left between them. Looked up from germline, CDR1 is MDHEN and CDR2 is SYDVKM. The CDR3 sequence is 16 residues long. In DNA form, the CDR3 reads TGTGCCAGCAGTTCGCCCGTGAGGCGGGGTACAGATACGCAGTATTTT. This codes for CASSSPVRRGTDTQYF.

J is TRBJ2-1 and V is TRBV5-1; 10 bases match TRBD2. After removal of 4 bases from V and 4 bases from J, the junction contained 5 bases not matched to a gene. Germline lookup yields CDR1 SGHRS and CDR2 YFSETQ. The CDR3 totals 15 residues. CDR3 nucleotides: TGCGCCAGCAGCCAACTAGCGGGGAGATACAATGAGCAGTTCTTC. Translated: CASSQLAGRYNEQFF.

This chain joins TRBV27 and TRBJ2-5; TRBD2 agrees at 9 bases. The junction had 6 bases not matched to a gene; V was cut back by 9 bases and J by 4 bases. This CDR3 is built from 13 residues. Germline values: CDR1 MNHEY, CDR2 SMNVEV (reference sequence). The CDR3 loop reads CASAAGGIETQYF. The CDR3 DNA is TGTGCCAGTGCAGCGGGAGGAATAGAGACCCAGTACTTC.

The chain combines TRBV13 with TRBJ2-1; weak D call: TRBD1 (6 bases). V was cut by 4 bases and J by 2 bases, with 12 bases left in between. Germline CDR1 reads PRHDT; CDR2 reads FYEKMQ (reference sequence). CDR3 length: 15 residues. CDR3 in DNA: TGTGCCAGCAGCTCGACAGGATCCCCCTACAATGAGCAGTTCTTC. Translated, it gives CASSSTGSPYNEQFF.

This chain links TRBV6-6 with TRBJ2-7; 8 bases are a match to TRBD2. Looked up from germline, CDR1 is MNHNY and CDR2 is SVGAGI (reference sequence). V was pared by 2 bases and J by 1 base, with 4 bases of the junction left unmatched. The CDR3 is 15 amino acids. The CDR3 is CASSYPGTSSYEQYF. The CDR3 DNA reads as TGTGCCAGCAGTTACCCCGGGACTAGTTCCTACGAGCAGTACTTC.

The CDR3 loop is CAWSVTQGGTEAFF. In nucleotides, the CDR3 is TGTGCCTGGAGTGTAACCCAGGGAGGAACTGAAGCTTTCTTT. This chain connects TRBV30 to TRBJ1-1, with a tentative D call TRBD1 (5 bases). The CDR3 length is 14 residues. Germline V gives CDR1 GTSNPN, CDR2 SVGIG (reference sequence). V lost 0 bases and J 5 bases, leaving 13 bases between the germline ends. The whole variable domain, remainder taken from reference TRBV30 and TRBJ1-1, is SQTIHQWPATLVQPVGSPLSLECTVEGTSNPNLYWYRQAAGRGLQLLFYSVGIGQISSEVPQNLSASRPQDRQFILSSKKLLLSDSGFYLCAWSVTQGGTEAFFGQGTRLTVV.

This chain links TRBV7-6 with TRBJ1-5; a possible D gene is TRBD1 (6 bases). This CDR3 comprises 14 residues. Germline V gene data show CDR1 as SGHVS and CDR2 as FNYEAQ. Trimming stripped 4 bases from V and 4 bases from J, with 11 bases between. The CDR3 sequence is CASSSFGTNQPQHF. The CDR3 DNA is TGTGCCAGCAGCTCCTTCGGGACAAATCAGCCCCAGCATTTT.

Worth noting for this clone: The same CDR3 also results from other DNA sequences found in this sample. The genes are TRBV30 and TRBJ1-4; possibly TRBD1 for D (6 bases). The CDR3 runs to 12 residues. Germline V gene data show CDR1 as GTSNPN and CDR2 as SVGIG (reference sequence). The CDR3 here is CARTDYNEKLFF. In nucleotides, the CDR3 is TGTGCTCGGACAGACTATAATGAAAAACTGTTTTTT.

This clone was recorded only once. V is TRBV5-1 and J is TRBJ2-5; no definite D call. Trimming shortened V by 2 bases and J by 0 bases, and 5 bases separated the two germline ends. CDR3 length equals 13 residues. Germline values: CDR1 SGHRS, CDR2 YFSETQ. In DNA form, the CDR3 reads TGCGCCAGCAGCTTTAACAACCAAGAGACCCAGTACTTC. It codes for CASSFNNQETQYF.

V is TRBV12-5 and J is TRBJ1-5; D unclear. The CDR3 is 12 amino acids. The V and J ends lost 3 bases and 6 bases respectively, with 6 bases between them. CDR1 and CDR2 (germline): LGHNT, FRNRAP. In DNA, the CDR3 is TGTGCTAGTGGTTTTGCCGGTCAGCCCCAGCATTTT. Protein: CASGFAGQPQHF.